A selection of T cell receptor beta chains follows, all from one sample in a study of graft-versus-host responses after intestinal transplantation. Profiled with immunoSEQ multiplex PCR; TCRdb holds only in-frame clones, not every one. The sample carries almost 15,000 clones, roughly two thirds recorded once. The sample consisted of ileum tissue, taken less than 700 days after intestinal transplantation. The receptor set was obtained from a human patient who received an intestinal transplant, so some T cells may come from the graft donor. Each CDR3 is given with its conserved first and last residue. The order of the fields is CDR3 protein, V gene, clone size. Some rows have no size entry. The others give once, few or many, or a class for an expanded clone.

CDR3: CASSTSGQSYEQYF
V: TRBV6-5
size: NA

CDR3: CASSSRADTGELFF
V: TRBV7-6
size: NA

CDR3: CASSETGGGTDTQYF
V: TRBV25-1
size: NA

CDR3: CASSPPNRIAVSTDTQYF
V: TRBV18
size: NA

CDR3: CASSPVAYFGLNTEAFF
V: TRBV27
size: few

CDR3: CASSSIQGAWDTQYF
V: TRBV11-2
size: NA

CDR3: CAISSGQGSYNEQFF
V: TRBV10-3
size: NA

CDR3: CASSRQVLNTEAFF
V: TRBV7-9
size: NA

CDR3: CASSPGDSHYSNQPQHF
V: TRBV11-2
size: NA

CDR3: CASSDGRTGAYEQYF
V: TRBV25-1
size: NA

CDR3: CASSLRPNTDTQYF
V: TRBV5-1
size: few

CDR3: CASSFSLLSDTQYF
V: TRBV5-1
size: NA

CDR3: CASSVQRNEKLFF
V: TRBV19
size: NA

CDR3: CASSFQGYEQYF
V: TRBV5-6
size: NA

CDR3: CASSLTGGGYVQYF
V: TRBV5-8
size: NA

CDR3: CASSLVGVGPWGQPQHF
V: TRBV7-8
size: medium-sized

CDR3: CASSGQLNTEAFF
V: TRBV5-4
size: NA